Each of the 17 T cell receptor beta chains below was sequenced from the same sample in a study of CD4 and CD8 cells across lung adenocarcinoma regions. TCRdb used MiXCR to reprocess the PCR reads, holding one entry per CDR3 protein. Among approximately 7,700 distinct CDR3 sequences listed, 45% to 70% were seen once. Sequencing was carried out using CD4+ T cells from the center of a lung tumor. These receptors originate from a female donor with lung adenocarcinoma. The CD4 and CD8 labels of this study may be unreliable.

The table lists this clonotype with a few counts. This chain joins TRBV6-1 and TRBJ2-1; 11 positions match TRBD1. The CDR3 sequence is 15 residues long. The trim removed 5 bases at V and 8 bases at J, leaving 8 bases unmatched. CDR1 MNHNS and CDR2 SASEGT come from the germline V gene. The CDR3 coding sequence is TGTGCCAGCAGTCGGGGACAGGGGGGTCAGGATGAGCAGTTCTTC. Protein sequence: CASSRGQGGQDEQFF.

This chain joins TRBV11-3 and TRBJ2-1; 8 nucleotides align to TRBD1. CDR1 is SGHNT and CDR2 is YENEEA in the germline V gene. V lost 1 base to trimming and J lost 6 bases; unmatched junction nucleotides: 8. The CDR3 is 16 residues long. This CDR3 is CASSLARAGGSNEQFF. In DNA form, the CDR3 reads TGTGCCAGCAGCTTAGCGAGGGCAGGGGGCTCCAATGAGCAGTTCTTC.

In its sample, this clonotype was seen a few times. The V call is TRBV6-1, the J call TRBJ2-1; D unclear. The J call may be in error: the DNA end matches TRBJ2-5 better. The CDR3 spans 13 residues. CDR1 and CDR2 from the germline V gene are MNHNS and SASEGT. The CDR3 spells CASSRWVSETQYF. The CDR3 region has the DNA TGTGCCAGCAGTCGGTGGGTTTCGGAGACCCAGTACTTC.

This clonotype was seen at least ten times. The chain couples TRBV24-1 to TRBJ2-1; 11 nucleotides line up with TRBD2. The J segment lost 6 bases and the V segment lost 3 bases, leaving 12 bases of the junction unmatched. Germline CDR1 KGHDR, CDR2 SFDVKD. This CDR3 is built from 18 residues. CDR3 in amino acids: CATSDHRPIAGGANEQFF. The DNA of the CDR3 is TGTGCCACCAGTGATCACCGCCCTATAGCGGGAGGGGCCAATGAGCAGTTCTTC.

The CDR3 here is CASSLEGAEQYF. CDR3 DNA sequence: TGTGCCAGCAGTTTAGAAGGAGCGGAGCAGTACTTC. V is TRBV12-3 or TRBV12-4 and J is TRBJ2-4; a weak D match, TRBD2 (5 bases). CDR3 size: 12 residues. V shed 1 base and J shed 13 bases, with 11 bases lying between them.

Notes on this clonotype: The germline gene is not matched at one end of the junction; a read error may be the cause. The rearrangement links TRBV30 to TRBJ2-1; D not resolved. CDR3 size: 23 residues. The germline gives CDR1 GTSNPN, CDR2 SVGIG (reference sequence). CDR3 sequence reads: CAWPQLFSLLQIPRSLEHAKVHW. The DNA for the CDR3 is TGTGCCTGGCCTCAACTTTTTTCTTTACTCCAGATTCCTCGGAGCCTTGAACATGCTAAAGTACACTGG.

This clonotype is large (0.1 to 1%) within its sample. The J gene is TRBJ2-3, the V gene TRBV6-5; 11 bases match TRBD2. V was pared by 6 bases and J by 1 base, with 0 bases of the junction left unmatched. The CDR3 sequence is 14 residues long. Germline V gives CDR1 MNHEY, CDR2 SVGAGI. The CDR3 region is CASRLAGGTDTQYF. CDR3 nucleotide sequence: TGTGCCAGCAGACTAGCGGGAGGCACAGATACGCAGTATTTT.

This chain joins TRBV27 and TRBJ2-1, with D unclear. Deletions cut 3 bases from V and 0 bases from J, with 9 bases between. This CDR3 comprises 15 residues. Looked up from germline, CDR1 is MNHEY and CDR2 is SMNVEV (reference sequence). CDR3 in DNA: TGTGCCAGCAGTTTTCCCCAAAGCTCCTACAATGAGCAGTTCTTC. Its translation: CASSFPQSSYNEQFF.

Comments on this clonotype: Relative to the germline gene, one junction end is altered; a read error may explain this. CDR3 DNA: TGTGCCAGCAGTTACTCCCAGGGGCTTCAGCAGGTCTTC. Encoded protein: CASSYSQGLQQVF. The gene calls are TRBV6-5 and TRBJ2-1, with D possibly TRBD1 on 6 matching bases. Germline V gene data show CDR1 as MNHEY and CDR2 as SVGAGI. The CDR3 is 13 residues long.

The V call is TRBV10-3, the J call TRBJ1-2, with D unresolved. The CDR3 extends over 12 amino acids. Trimming took 3 bases from V and 10 from J, leaving 12 bases between them. Looked up from germline, CDR1 is ENHRY and CDR2 is SYGVKD. CDR3 DNA sequence: TGTGCCATCAGTGACAGGTCCGACGACTACACCTTC. Protein product: CAISDRSDDYTF.

The J gene is TRBJ2-1, the V gene TRBV6-2 or TRBV6-3; D ambiguous. The J call is in doubt because the DNA end fits TRBJ2-7 better. The germline CDR1 and CDR2 sequences are MNHEY and SVGEGT. The CDR3 is 13 amino acids. The CDR3 bases are TGTGCCAGCAGTTACGTGGGGACCTACGAGCAGTACTTC. Translated, it gives CASSYVGTYEQYF.

This clonotype ranks as medium-sized. The V call is TRBV6-5, the J call TRBJ1-2, with 8 bases identical to TRBD1. Per the germline V gene, CDR1 is MNHEY and CDR2 is SVGAGI. The trim removed 6 bases at V and 2 bases at J, leaving 14 bases unmatched. The CDR3 loop spans 17 amino acids. CDR3 coding DNA: TGTGCCAGCAGAACACGACTAAGACAGGGGCTAAACTATGGCTACACCTTC. Translating it yields CASRTRLRQGLNYGYTF.

This clonotype was counted between two and nine times. The genes are TRBV24-1 and TRBJ2-3; D is undetermined. CDR3 length: 12 residues. Trimming took 6 bases from V and 7 from J, leaving 10 bases between them. CDR1 is KGHDR, CDR2 SFDVKD, per germline. The DNA of the CDR3 is TGTGCCACCAGTCTCGAGTCACATACGCAGTATTTT. Amino acid sequence: CATSLESHTQYF.

A note on this clonotype: A junction end diverges from the germline sequence, so it may reflect a read error. The chain combines TRBV10-3 with TRBJ2-3; D possibly corresponds to TRBD2 (7 bases). The CDR3 length is 14 residues. Germline CDR1 and CDR2: ENHRY and SYGVKD. DNA of the CDR3: TGTGCCACCCGGGGGGCGGGGGACAAAAATACGCAGTATTTC. Translated: CATRGAGDKNTQYF.

The gene calls are TRBV6-1 and TRBJ2-1; D gene unclear. The J call is in doubt because the DNA end fits TRBJ2-5 better. Germline V gene sequence: CDR1 MNHNS, CDR2 SASEGT. The CDR3 is 11 residues long. DNA for the CDR3: TGTGCCACCCATTTGTTGGAGACCCAGTACTTC. Protein sequence: CATHLLETQYF.

Of note for this clonotype: One junction end disagrees with the germline gene, perhaps due to a read error. The chain joins TRBV6-1 to TRBJ2-1; D not resolved. This CDR3 region has 12 residues. The germline gives CDR1 MNHNS, CDR2 SASEGT. CDR3 loop: CASSKDPRMGYF. The CDR3 DNA reads as TGTGCCAGCAGCAAGGACCCTAGGATGGGGTACTTC.

The J gene is TRBJ2-5, the V gene TRBV6-1, with D uncertain. The DNA end is a closer match to TRBJ2-7, so the J assignment may be wrong. CDR1 is MNHNS, CDR2 SASEGT, per germline. The CDR3 has 14 amino acids. CDR3: CASSEARDPYEQYV. The CDR3 bases are TGTGCCAGCAGTGAAGCGCGCGACCCATACGAGCAGTACGTC.